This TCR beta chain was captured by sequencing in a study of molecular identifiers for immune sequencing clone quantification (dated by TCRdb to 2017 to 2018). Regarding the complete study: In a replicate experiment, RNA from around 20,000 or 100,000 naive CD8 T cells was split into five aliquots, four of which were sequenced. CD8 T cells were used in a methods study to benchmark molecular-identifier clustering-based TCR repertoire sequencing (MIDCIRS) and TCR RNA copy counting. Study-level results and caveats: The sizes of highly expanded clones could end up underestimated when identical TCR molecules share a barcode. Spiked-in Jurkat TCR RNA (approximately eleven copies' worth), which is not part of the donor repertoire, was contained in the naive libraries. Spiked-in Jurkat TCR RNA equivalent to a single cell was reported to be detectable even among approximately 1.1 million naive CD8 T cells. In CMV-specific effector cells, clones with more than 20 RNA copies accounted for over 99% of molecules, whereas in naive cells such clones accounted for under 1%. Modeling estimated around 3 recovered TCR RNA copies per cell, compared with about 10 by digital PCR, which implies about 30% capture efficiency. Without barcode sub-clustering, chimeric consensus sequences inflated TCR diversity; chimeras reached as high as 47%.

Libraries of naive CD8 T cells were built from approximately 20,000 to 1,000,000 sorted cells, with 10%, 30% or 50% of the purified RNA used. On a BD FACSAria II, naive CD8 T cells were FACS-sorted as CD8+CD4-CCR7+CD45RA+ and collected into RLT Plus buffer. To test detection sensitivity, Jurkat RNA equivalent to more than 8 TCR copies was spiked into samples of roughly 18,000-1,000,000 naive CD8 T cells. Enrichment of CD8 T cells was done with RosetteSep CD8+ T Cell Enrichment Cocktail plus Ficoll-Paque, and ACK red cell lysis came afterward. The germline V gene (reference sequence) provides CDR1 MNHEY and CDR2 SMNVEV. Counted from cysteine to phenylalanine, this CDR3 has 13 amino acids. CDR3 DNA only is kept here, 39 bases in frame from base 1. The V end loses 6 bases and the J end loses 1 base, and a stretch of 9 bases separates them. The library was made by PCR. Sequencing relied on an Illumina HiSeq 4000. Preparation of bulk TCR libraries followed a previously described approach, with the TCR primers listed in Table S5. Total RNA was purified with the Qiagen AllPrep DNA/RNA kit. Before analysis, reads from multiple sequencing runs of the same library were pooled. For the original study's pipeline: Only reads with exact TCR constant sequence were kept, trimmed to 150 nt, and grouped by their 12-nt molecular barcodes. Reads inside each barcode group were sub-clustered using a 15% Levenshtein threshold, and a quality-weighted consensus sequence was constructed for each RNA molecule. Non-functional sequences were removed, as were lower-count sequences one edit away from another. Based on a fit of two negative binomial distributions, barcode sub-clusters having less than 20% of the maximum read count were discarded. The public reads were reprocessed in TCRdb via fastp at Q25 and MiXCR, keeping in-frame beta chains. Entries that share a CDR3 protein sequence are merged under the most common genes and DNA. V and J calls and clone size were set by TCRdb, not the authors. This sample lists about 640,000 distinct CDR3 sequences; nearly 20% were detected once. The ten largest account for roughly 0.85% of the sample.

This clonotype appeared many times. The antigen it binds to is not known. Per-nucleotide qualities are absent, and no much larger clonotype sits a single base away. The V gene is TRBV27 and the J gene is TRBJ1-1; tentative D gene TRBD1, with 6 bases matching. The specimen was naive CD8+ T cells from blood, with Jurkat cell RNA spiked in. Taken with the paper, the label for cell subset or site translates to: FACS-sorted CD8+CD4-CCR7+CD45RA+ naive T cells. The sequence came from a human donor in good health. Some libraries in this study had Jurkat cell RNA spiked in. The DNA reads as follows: TGTGCCAGCAGGGGGGCAACGAACACTGAAGCTTTCTTT. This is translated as CASRGATNTEAFF.